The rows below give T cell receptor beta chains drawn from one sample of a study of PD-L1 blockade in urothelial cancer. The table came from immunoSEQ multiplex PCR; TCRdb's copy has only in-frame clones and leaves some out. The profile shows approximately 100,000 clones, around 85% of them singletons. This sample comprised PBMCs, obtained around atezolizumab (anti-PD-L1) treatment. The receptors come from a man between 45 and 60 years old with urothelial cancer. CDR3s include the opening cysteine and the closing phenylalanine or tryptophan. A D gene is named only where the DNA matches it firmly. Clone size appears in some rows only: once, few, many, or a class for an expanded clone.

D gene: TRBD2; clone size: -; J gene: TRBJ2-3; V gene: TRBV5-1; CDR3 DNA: TGCGCCAGCAGCTTGGGGCGGGAGAAAGATACGCAGTATTTT; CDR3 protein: CASSLGREKDTQYF
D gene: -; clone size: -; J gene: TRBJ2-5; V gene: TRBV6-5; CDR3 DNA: TGTGCCAGCAAGAGGGCCGGGGTCGCAGAGACCCAGTACTTC; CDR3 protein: CASKRAGVAETQYF
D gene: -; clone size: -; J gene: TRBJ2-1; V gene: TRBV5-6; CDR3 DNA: TGTGCCAGCAGCTTTGGACGGGGCAATGAGCAGTTCTTC; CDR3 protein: CASSFGRGNEQFF
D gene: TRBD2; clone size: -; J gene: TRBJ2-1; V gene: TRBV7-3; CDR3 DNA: TGTGCCAGCAGCTTAAATCGGGGTAGCGGGAGTGGTTCCTACAATGAGCAGTTCTTC; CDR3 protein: CASSLNRGSGSGSYNEQFF
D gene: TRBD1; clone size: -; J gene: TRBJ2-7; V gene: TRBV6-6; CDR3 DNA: TGTGCCAGCAGGACAGGGGTCGACTACGAGCAGTACTTC; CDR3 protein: CASRTGVDYEQYF
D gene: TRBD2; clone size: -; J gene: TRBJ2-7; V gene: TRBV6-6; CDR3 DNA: TGTGCCAGCAGTTACAATAGCGGGATTGCCCACGAGCAGTACTTC; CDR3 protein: CASSYNSGIAHEQYF
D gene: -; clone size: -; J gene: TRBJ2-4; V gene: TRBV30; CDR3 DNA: TGTGCCTGGAGTGTAATTTCGGGAAACATTCAGTACTTC; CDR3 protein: CAWSVISGNIQYF
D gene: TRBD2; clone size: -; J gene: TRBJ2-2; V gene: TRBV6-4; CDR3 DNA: TGTGCCAGCAGTCCGGGACTAGCGGGAGTTGGCACCGGGGAGCTGTTTTTT; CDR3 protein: CASSPGLAGVGTGELFF
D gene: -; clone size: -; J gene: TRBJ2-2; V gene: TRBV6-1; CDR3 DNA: TGTGCCAGCTTGGTGGCGGGAACTCCCGGGGAGCTGTTTTTT; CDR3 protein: CASLVAGTPGELFF
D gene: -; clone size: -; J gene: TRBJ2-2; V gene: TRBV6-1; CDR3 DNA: TGTGCCAGCAGTGAATACGTCACTACATTTCTCGGGGAGCTGTTTTTT; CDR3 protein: CASSEYVTTFLGELFF
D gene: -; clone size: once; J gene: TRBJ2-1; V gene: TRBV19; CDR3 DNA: TGTGCCAGTAGTAGACAGTTACTTTACAATGAGCAGTTCTTC; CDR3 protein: CASSRQLLYNEQFF
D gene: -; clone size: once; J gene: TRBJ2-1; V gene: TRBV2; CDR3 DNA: TGTGCCAGCACCCGGGGAGGCTCCTCCTACAATGAGCAGTTCTTC; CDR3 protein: CASTRGGSSYNEQFF
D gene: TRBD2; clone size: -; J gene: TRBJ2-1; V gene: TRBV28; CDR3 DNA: TGTGCCGAGAGCGGGAGCTCCTACAATGAGCAGTTCTTC; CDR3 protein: CAESGSSYNEQFF
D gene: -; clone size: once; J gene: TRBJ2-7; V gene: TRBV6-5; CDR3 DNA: TGTGCCAGCAGTCGGCAGGGAAACGAGCAGTACTTC; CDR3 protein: CASSRQGNEQYF
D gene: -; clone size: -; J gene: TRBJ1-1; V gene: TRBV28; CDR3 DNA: TGTGCCAGCAGTTTCAGGGGAGCGTTGGCGATGAACACTGAAGCTTTCTTT; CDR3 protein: CASSFRGALAMNTEAFF
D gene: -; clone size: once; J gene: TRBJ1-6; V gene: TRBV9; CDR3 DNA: TGTGCCAGCAGCCCTAGGCCGTCGGGGGATTCACCCCTCCACTTT; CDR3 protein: CASSPRPSGDSPLHF
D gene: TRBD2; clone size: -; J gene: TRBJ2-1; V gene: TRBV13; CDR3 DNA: TGTGCCAGCAGCCCAGCCCCGGGACTAGCGGGAGGGATTGCCTACAATGAGCAGTTCTTC; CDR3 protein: CASSPAPGLAGGIAYNEQFF
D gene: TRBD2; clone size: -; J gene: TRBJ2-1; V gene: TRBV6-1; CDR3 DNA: TGTGCCAGCAGTGGCTTAGCGGGAGGGTCGGGCAATGAGCAGTTCTTC; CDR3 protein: CASSGLAGGSGNEQFF
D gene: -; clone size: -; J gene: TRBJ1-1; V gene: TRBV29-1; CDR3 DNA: TGCAGCGTAGGCAGGGCCTTCGAAGCTTTCTTT; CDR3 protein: CSVGRAFEAFF
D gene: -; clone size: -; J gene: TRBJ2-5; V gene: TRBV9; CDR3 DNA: TGTGCCAGCAGCGTAGGAGGGAGTGGAGAGACCCAGTACTTC; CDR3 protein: CASSVGGSGETQYF
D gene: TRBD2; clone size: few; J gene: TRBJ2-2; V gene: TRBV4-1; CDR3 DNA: TGCGCCAGCAGCTTCCGAGCGGGAGTGGGCACCGGGGAGCTGTTTTTT; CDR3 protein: CASSFRAGVGTGELFF
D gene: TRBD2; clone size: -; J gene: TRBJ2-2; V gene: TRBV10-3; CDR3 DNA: TGTGCCATCAGTGGGGGACTAGCCGGAGGTGGTAGGTCCGGGGAGCTGTTTTTT; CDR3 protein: CAISGGLAGGGRSGELFF
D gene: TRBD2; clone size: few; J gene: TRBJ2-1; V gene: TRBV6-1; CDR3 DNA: TGTGCCAGCAGTGAATCTGCCAGCGGGAGATGGAATGAGCAGTTCTTC; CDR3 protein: CASSESASGRWNEQFF
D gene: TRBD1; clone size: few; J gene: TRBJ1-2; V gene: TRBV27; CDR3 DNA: TGTGCCAGCAGTTTAGTCCAGGGGGCTCACTATGGCTACACCTTC; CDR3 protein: CASSLVQGAHYGYTF
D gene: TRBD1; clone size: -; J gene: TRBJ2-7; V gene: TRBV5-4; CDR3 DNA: TGTGCCAGCAGCCGAGACAGGGGCAACGAGCAGTACTTC; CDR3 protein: CASSRDRGNEQYF
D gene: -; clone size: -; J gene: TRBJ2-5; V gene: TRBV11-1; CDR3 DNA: TGTGCCAGCAGCTTGGGGACTGCCCCTACAGCCGAGTACTTC; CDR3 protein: CASSLGTAPTAEYF
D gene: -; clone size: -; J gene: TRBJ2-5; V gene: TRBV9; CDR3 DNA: TGTGCCAGCAGCGTAGGCCCAGGGGAGGAGACCCAGTACTTC; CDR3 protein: CASSVGPGEETQYF
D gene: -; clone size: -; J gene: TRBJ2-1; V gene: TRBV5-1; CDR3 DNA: TGCGCCAGCAGCTTGGAGGGGGTTTCCTACAATGAGCAGTTCTTC; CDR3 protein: CASSLEGVSYNEQFF
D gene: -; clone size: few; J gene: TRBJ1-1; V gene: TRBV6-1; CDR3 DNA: TGTGCCAGCAGTGAAAAGGGGAGGGCTGAAGCTTTCTTT; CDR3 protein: CASSEKGRAEAFF
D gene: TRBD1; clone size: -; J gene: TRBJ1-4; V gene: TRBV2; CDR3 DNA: TGTGCCAGCAGAGGTTTCACAGGGGGGAATGAAAAACTGTTTTTT; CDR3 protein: CASRGFTGGNEKLFF
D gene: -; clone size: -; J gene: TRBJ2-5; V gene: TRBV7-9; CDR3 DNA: TGTGCCAGCAGCTTAGTTGGCGGGATACCTCAAGAGACCCAGTACTTC; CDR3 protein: CASSLVGGIPQETQYF
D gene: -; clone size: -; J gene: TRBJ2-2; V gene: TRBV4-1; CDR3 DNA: TGCGCCAGCAGCCAAGTGGGAGGATACACCGGGGAGCTGTTTTTT; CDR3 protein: CASSQVGGYTGELFF
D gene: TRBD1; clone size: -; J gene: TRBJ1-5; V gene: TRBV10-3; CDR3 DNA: TGTGCCATCAGCAGGGACAGGGACAATCAGCCCCAGCATTTT; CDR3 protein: CAISRDRDNQPQHF
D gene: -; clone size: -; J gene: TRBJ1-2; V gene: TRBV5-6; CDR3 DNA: TGTGCCAGCAGCTTGGACCGAGGGGGCTACACCTTC; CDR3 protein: CASSLDRGGYTF
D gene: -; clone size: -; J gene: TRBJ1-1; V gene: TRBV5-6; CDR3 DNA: TGTGCCAGCAGCTTGGATAGCACAGCTTTCTTT; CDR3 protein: CASSLDSTAFF
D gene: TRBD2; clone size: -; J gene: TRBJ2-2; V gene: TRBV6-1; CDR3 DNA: TGTGCCAGCAGTGAAGTCCGAGGACTAGCGGGAGGGGGCACCGGGGAGCTGTTTTTT; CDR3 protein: CASSEVRGLAGGGTGELFF
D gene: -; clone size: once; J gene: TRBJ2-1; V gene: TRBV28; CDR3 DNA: TGTGCCAGCAGTTCACAGCAGAATGAGCAGTTCTTC; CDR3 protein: CASSSQQNEQFF
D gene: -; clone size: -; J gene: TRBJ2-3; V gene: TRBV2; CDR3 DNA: TGTGCCAGCAGTGAAGGGACTGCGGGAGATACGCAGTATTTT; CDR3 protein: CASSEGTAGDTQYF
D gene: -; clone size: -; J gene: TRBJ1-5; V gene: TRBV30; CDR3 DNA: TGTGCCTGGAGTATTGGAGGGGATCAGCCCCAGCATTTT; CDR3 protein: CAWSIGGDQPQHF
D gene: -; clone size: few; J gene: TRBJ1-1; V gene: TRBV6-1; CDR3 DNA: TGTGCCAGCAGTGAAGCGCTTACAGGGCTTGGCACTGAAGCTTTCTTT; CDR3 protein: CASSEALTGLGTEAFF
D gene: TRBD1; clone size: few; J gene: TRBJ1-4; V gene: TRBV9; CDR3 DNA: TGTGCCAGCAGCGTACAGGGGGGAGCCGAAAAACTGTTTTTT; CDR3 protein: CASSVQGGAEKLFF
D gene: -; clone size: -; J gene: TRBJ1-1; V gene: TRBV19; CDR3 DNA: TGTGCCAGTAGGGACCAGGGTAGCACTGAAGCTTTCTTT; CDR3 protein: CASRDQGSTEAFF
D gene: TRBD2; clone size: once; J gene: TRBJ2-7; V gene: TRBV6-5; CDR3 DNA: TGTGCCAGCGGGGGGACTAGCTCCTACGAGCAGTACTTC; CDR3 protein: CASGGTSSYEQYF
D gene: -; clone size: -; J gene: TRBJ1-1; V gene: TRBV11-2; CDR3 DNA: TGTGCCAGCAGCTTGGGGACTCAAAACACTGAAGCTTTCTTT; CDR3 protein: CASSLGTQNTEAFF
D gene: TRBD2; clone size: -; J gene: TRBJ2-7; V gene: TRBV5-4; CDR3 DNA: TGTGCCAGCAGCCCACCGGGACTAGCGGGAGGTCACTACGAGCAGTACTTC; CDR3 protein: CASSPPGLAGGHYEQYF
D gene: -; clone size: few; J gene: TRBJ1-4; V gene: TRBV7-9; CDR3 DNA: TGTGCCAGCAGCTTATCCGGACTCGGTGAAAAACTGTTTTTT; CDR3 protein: CASSLSGLGEKLFF